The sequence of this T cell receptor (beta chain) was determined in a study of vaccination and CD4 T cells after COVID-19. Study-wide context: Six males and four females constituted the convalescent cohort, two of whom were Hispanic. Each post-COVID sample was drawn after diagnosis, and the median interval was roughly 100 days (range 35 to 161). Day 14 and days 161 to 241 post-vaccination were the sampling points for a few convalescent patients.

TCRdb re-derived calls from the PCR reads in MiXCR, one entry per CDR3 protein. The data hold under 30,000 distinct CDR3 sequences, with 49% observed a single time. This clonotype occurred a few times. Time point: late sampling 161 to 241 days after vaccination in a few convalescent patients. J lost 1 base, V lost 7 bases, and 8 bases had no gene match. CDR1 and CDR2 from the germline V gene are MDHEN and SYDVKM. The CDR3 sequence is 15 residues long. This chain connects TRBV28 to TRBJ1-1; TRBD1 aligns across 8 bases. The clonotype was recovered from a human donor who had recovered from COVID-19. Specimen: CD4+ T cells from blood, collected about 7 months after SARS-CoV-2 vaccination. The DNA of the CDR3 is TGTGCCAGCAAGGTCCCCGGGACAGGGAACACTGAAGCTTTCTTT. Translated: CASKVPGTGNTEAFF.